This TCR beta chain was sequenced for a study of vaccination and CD4 T cells after COVID-19. This clonotype was detected a few times. The antigen remains undetermined. Treatment described: roughly ten-day PBMC culture with coronavirus spike peptide pools or control peptides (ViraFEST assay). Sequencing of DNA taken from cultured CD4+ T cells relied on the Oncomine TCR Beta short-read assay. MiXCR, run by TCRdb on the PCR reads, gives a single entry per CDR3 protein. The table includes about 11,000 distinct CDR3 sequences, about 53% detected once. Germline CDR1 SNHLY, CDR2 FYNNEI. This CDR3 is built from 14 residues. V lost 4 bases to trimming and J lost 0 bases, with 10 bases between them.

Material: CD4+ T cells from blood, cultured in vitro. The TCR was taken from a human donor who had recovered from COVID-19. The rearrangement links TRBV2 to TRBJ2-7; D unresolved. As DNA, the CDR3 is TGTGCCAGCAGTGCCACCCGTCCCTCCTACGAGCAGTACTTC. Its translation is CASSATRPSYEQYF.